This note documents a single T cell receptor beta chain sequence. The antigen is undetermined. By way of CD45RO/CCR7/CD25/CD127/CD95/CD27, the CD4+ regulatory, stem cell-like memory, central memory and naive cells were sorted. The isolated RNA, all of it, was reverse transcribed, so expressed TCRB transcripts were what got sequenced. The study obtained an average of approximately 930,000 reads from stem cell-like memory T cell samples. Libraries were prepared by immunoSEQ multiplex PCR; TCRdb keeps only in-frame clonotypes and omits some of them. The table lists around 53,000 clones, 55% to 75% of them singletons. This sample is part of a study of beta chain features in type 1 diabetes. Study-level background: Healthy donors resembled patients in age, gender and cell yields. Findings and caveats of the study: Among patients with Type 1 diabetes, TCRB CDR3s were moderately but significantly shorter in every one of the four CD4+ subsets.

This clonotype was obtained from a woman in her 30s with type 1 diabetes. Sequences were obtained from stem cell memory CD4+ T cells from blood.

CDR3 bases: TGTGCCAGCAGCCTGGGGATATGGGACATTAATTCACCCCTCCACTTT. It codes for CASSLGIWDINSPLHF. The chain carries TRBV5-4 and TRBJ1-6, with D tentatively TRBD1 (6 bases). The V end was cut by 4 bases, the J end by 6 bases, with 17 bases between. CDR1 SGHNT and CDR2 YYREEE come from the germline V gene (reference sequence). The CDR3 extends over 16 amino acids.